One T cell receptor (beta chain) is described in this entry. These data originate in a study of blood T cell repertoires in COVID-19. On the study more broadly: Samples came from the United States, Italy and Spain, spanning acute and convalescent COVID-19. From T cells, B-cell-depleted T cells, or PBMCs came the material, which was cDNA or gDNA.

Original handling: Reference gene primers were amplified, and this amplification served to estimate nucleated cell counts. Clones were read by immunoSEQ multiplex PCR, and TCRdb kept only the in-frame ones, dropping some. V, J and clone size reflect that table, while D and trimming were determined from the DNA. The sample consists of some 110,000 clones, about nine tenths of them appearing once. This clonotype was sampled from a man in his 70s who had recovered from COVID-19. Sequenced sample: peripheral blood.

For the CDR3, the DNA is TGTGCCACCGAGACAGTCTCTGGAAACACCATATATTTT. Residues: CATETVSGNTIYF. This chain connects TRBV28 to TRBJ1-3; TRBD1 might be the D (5 bases). Looked up from germline, CDR1 is MDHEN and CDR2 is SYDVKM. V was shortened by 10 bases and J by 0 bases, with 10 bases between the two germline ends. There are 13 residues in the CDR3.